This T cell receptor beta chain was recorded in a study of identifying expanded T cells in peripheral blood. Broader study findings: About 1.2 clones differed between technical replicates, versus around 16 and 19 over time. Across healthy donors, higher total template counts meant significantly greater roughly two-week count variance.

The repertoire was sequenced with immunoSEQ multiplex PCR; TCRdb's copy has only in-frame clones and lacks some. The sample includes some 78,000 clones, more than 75% of them seen just once. CDR3 size: 15 residues. Germline CDR1 and CDR2: MNHNY and SVGAGI (reference sequence). Trimming pared 10 bases from V and 1 base from J, leaving 19 bases between. For this clone: Its target is not known.

During the collection period, no donor immune events like infections were recorded. This clonotype was sampled from a person between 18 and 75 years old in good health. The sample taken for sequencing was blood. The chain recombines TRBV6-6 with TRBJ1-2; D is uncertain. As DNA, the CDR3 is TGTGCCACGGCTGAAGGCCCGATCAATAACTATGGCTACACCTTC. This gives the protein CATAEGPINNYGYTF.